This T cell receptor beta chain was profiled in a study of OX40 agonist ivuxolimab in advanced cancers. Study overall: Ivuxolimab was delivered to patients intravenously every 2 weeks at doses spanning 0.01 to 10 mg/kg. Three patients, one with hepatocellular carcinoma and two with cutaneous melanoma, achieved partial responses. Therapy given before enrollment (anti-PD-1, anti-PD-L1 or anti-CTLA-4) was allowed, and around 44% had some.

Anyone with autoimmune disease history or systemic immunosuppression was excluded. This clone appeared a single time. Sequencing was performed with immunoSEQ multiplex PCR; in TCRdb, only in-frame clones are kept and a portion is missing. This table holds 90,000 to 150,000 clones, 80% to 90% found once. The source was CD4+ or CD8+ T cells sorted from blood, collected in a trial of the OX40 agonist ivuxolimab. This clonotype originated in an adult with an advanced solid tumor such as melanoma, head and neck, liver or kidney cancer.

CDR3 region: CASSSQLLAGSTDTQYF. The DNA for the CDR3 is TGCGCCAGCAGCTCCCAATTACTAGCGGGGAGCACAGATACGCAGTATTTT. V is TRBV5-1 and J is TRBJ2-3; 10 bases line up with TRBD2. V was pared by 3 bases and J by 0 bases, with 7 bases of the junction left unmatched. The CDR3 is 17 residues long. Germline V CDR1 and CDR2: SGHRS, YFSETQ.